The 20 T cell receptor beta chains in this list originate from one sample, sequenced in a study of blood T cell repertoires in COVID-19. Here immunoSEQ multiplex PCR was the method, and the copy in TCRdb shows in-frame clones only, minus some. The data show some 240,000 clones, about 86% seen once. The sample was PBMCs or T cells enriched from blood (not recorded which). All receptors come from a man aged 45-65 years who had recovered from COVID-19.

The V and J genes are TRBV4-3 and TRBJ1-4, with TRBD1 identical over 7 bases. This CDR3 has 16 amino acids. V lost 0 bases to trimming and J lost 4 bases; unmatched junction nucleotides: 5. Germline lookup yields CDR1 LGHNA and CDR2 YSLEER. In DNA form, the CDR3 reads TGCGCCAGCAGCCAAGATACGGGACAGATTAATGAAAAACTGTTTTTT. As protein: CASSQDTGQINEKLFF.

V is TRBV3-1 (or the pseudogene TRBV3-2) and J is TRBJ2-7; 10 nucleotides agree with TRBD2. Germline values: CDR1 LGHDT, CDR2 YNNKEL (reference sequence). The CDR3 is made up of 14 amino acids. The trim removed 4 bases at V and 2 bases at J, leaving 2 bases unmatched. The CDR3 loop reads CASSLGLAAYEQYF. In DNA, the CDR3 is TGTGCCAGCAGCCTCGGACTAGCGGCCTACGAGCAGTACTTC.

The chain employs TRBV18 and TRBJ1-1, with 7 bases identical to TRBD1. The junction had 10 bases not matched to a gene; V was cut back by 8 bases and J by 7 bases. Germline V gene sequence: CDR1 KGHSH, CDR2 LQKENI. There are 13 residues in the CDR3. The CDR3 nucleotides read TGTGCCAGCGGGGACAGTGCCGGGATTGAAGCTTTCTTT. Protein: CASGDSAGIEAFF.

The chain combines TRBV18 with TRBJ2-1, with 9 bases that match TRBD1. Germline V CDR1 and CDR2: KGHSH, LQKENI. This CDR3 has 13 residues. Trimming cost V 3 bases and J 9 bases; bases outside gene matches: 3. The CDR3 loop is CASSPGQGREQFF. The CDR3, as DNA: TGTGCCAGCTCACCGGGACAGGGACGTGAGCAGTTCTTC.

The chain has TRBV3-1 (or the pseudogene TRBV3-2) and TRBJ2-7, with unresolved D. CDR3 length: 12 amino acids. Germline-derived CDR1 and CDR2 are LGHDT and YNNKEL (reference sequence). The V end lost 1 base, the J end lost 4 bases, and 5 bases lay between the germline ends. The CDR3 DNA sequence: TGTGCCAGCAGCCAAGTCCAATACGAGCAGTACTTC. This encodes CASSQVQYEQYF.

This rearrangement joins TRBV9 to TRBJ1-2; 11 bases are shared with TRBD1. V shed 3 bases and J 8 bases; nucleotides not matched to a gene: 6. CDR3 length: 14 amino acids. CDR1 and CDR2 from the germline V gene are SGDLS and YYNGEE. DNA of the CDR3: TGTGCCAGCAGCGCCGGACAGGGGGCTTGGGGCTACACCTTC. The encoded protein is CASSAGQGAWGYTF.

A single count supports this clone. The genes are TRBV5-4 and TRBJ2-5, with 9 bases that match TRBD1. This CDR3 has 15 residues. V lost 3 bases, J lost 4 bases, and 7 bases stayed unmatched. CDR1 is SGHNT, CDR2 YYREEE, per germline (reference sequence). Here the CDR3 reads CASSSPGQGRETQYF. Written as DNA, the CDR3 is TGTGCCAGCAGCTCACCGGGACAGGGCCGAGAGACCCAGTACTTC.

The chain links TRBV11-2 to TRBJ1-6; D uncertain. Germline CDR1 and CDR2: SGHAT and FQNNGV. The CDR3 totals 14 residues. V dropped 2 bases and J dropped 5 bases, with 7 bases sitting between them. The CDR3 nucleotides read TGTGCCAGCAGCTTAACAGAGAATAATTCACCCCTCCACTTT. Its translation is CASSLTENNSPLHF.

The chain has TRBV28 and TRBJ1-5; weak D call: TRBD1 (5 bases). Germline V gene data show CDR1 as MDHEN and CDR2 as SYDVKM. The V and J ends lost 7 bases and 0 bases respectively, with 13 bases between them. This CDR3 region has 15 residues. CDR3 sequence (DNA): TGTGCCAGCATGATTCAGGGAAATAGCAATCAGCCCCAGCATTTT. Translating it yields CASMIQGNSNQPQHF.

V and J are TRBV6-5 and TRBJ1-5; 7 bases are shared with TRBD1. CDR3 length: 15 amino acids. The J segment lost 8 bases and the V segment lost 6 bases, leaving 13 bases of the junction unmatched. CDR1 and CDR2 from the germline V gene are MNHEY and SVGAGI. In DNA form, the CDR3 reads TGTGCCAGCAGACCTGGGACAGCTCCTTTTGAGCCCCAGCATTTT. Translating it yields CASRPGTAPFEPQHF.

This clone has a count of ten or more. The gene calls are TRBV18 and TRBJ2-2, with 7 bases identical to TRBD2. Germline V gene data show CDR1 as KGHSH and CDR2 as LQKENI. The CDR3 sequence is 14 residues long. The V and J ends lost 6 bases and 0 bases, in that order; junction bases with no gene match: 1. The CDR3 DNA follows: TGTGCCAGCTCGGGGGGGACGAACACCGGGGAGCTGTTTTTT. Translating it yields CASSGGTNTGELFF.

A few counts support this clone. The rearrangement links TRBV6-1 to TRBJ1-2; D ambiguous. This CDR3 region has 12 residues. CDR1 and CDR2 from the germline V gene are MNHNS and SASEGT. Trimming took off 1 base at V and 8 bases at J, with 8 bases between the two ends. The CDR3 reads CASSEVPGGYTF. The CDR3 nucleotides read TGTGCCAGCAGTGAAGTCCCGGGAGGCTACACCTTC.

J is TRBJ2-2 and V is TRBV3-1 (or the pseudogene TRBV3-2), with 7 bases that match TRBD2. CDR1 LGHDT and CDR2 YNNKEL come from the germline V gene (reference sequence). J lost 7 bases, V lost 4 bases, and 3 bases had no gene match. This CDR3 is built from 13 residues. This CDR3 is CASSPPGGGELFF. CDR3 coding DNA: TGTGCCAGCAGCCCCCCGGGGGGCGGGGAGCTGTTTTTT.

In nucleotides, the CDR3 is TGTGCCAGCACGCCGGGGAACTACAATGAGCAGTTCTTC. Translating it yields CASTPGNYNEQFF. The J gene is TRBJ2-1, the V gene TRBV12-3 or TRBV12-4; the D gene is possibly TRBD2 (5 bases). This CDR3 spans 13 amino acids. Trimming shortened V by 7 bases and J by 3 bases, and 10 bases separated the two germline ends.

V usage is TRBV5-1 and J usage is TRBJ2-7; tentative D call: TRBD2 (6 bases). Germline V lookup: CDR1 SGHRS, CDR2 YFSETQ. The CDR3 consists of 13 residues. V dropped 1 base and J dropped 11 bases, with 16 bases sitting between them. CDR3 DNA sequence: TGCGCCAGCAGCTTGCTGGCAACCGGAGGGGAGTACTTC. Protein sequence: CASSLLATGGEYF.

V usage is TRBV16 and J usage is TRBJ1-1, with 7 bases fitting TRBD1. Germline CDR1 and CDR2: KGHSY and FQNENV. The V gene end was trimmed by 5 bases and the J gene end by 1 base; junction bases not matched to a gene: 4. CDR3 length: 14 residues. This chain's CDR3 is CASSSGTANTEAFF. The CDR3 bases are TGTGCCAGCAGCTCCGGGACAGCGAACACTGAAGCTTTCTTT.

This rearrangement joins TRBV15 to TRBJ1-5; possible D gene TRBD1, 6 bases. The CDR3 runs to 15 residues. Germline assignment: CDR1 LNHNV and CDR2 YYDKDF (reference sequence). Trimming removed 6 bases at V and 5 bases at J, with 17 bases between. CDR3 sequence: CATREGRGFDQPQHF. CDR3 coding DNA: TGTGCCACCAGAGAGGGCAGGGGATTTGATCAGCCCCAGCATTTT.

This CDR3 is CASSLGGTSTSSTDTQYF. For the CDR3, the DNA is TGTGCCAGCAGCTTAGGGGGGACTAGCACCTCTAGCACAGATACGCAGTATTTT. This chain uses TRBV7-9 with TRBJ2-3, with 9 nucleotides matching TRBD2. Germline V lookup: CDR1 SEHNR, CDR2 FQNEAQ (reference sequence). With 1 base clipped from V and 0 bases from J, the junction kept 8 bases outside the gene matches. This CDR3 comprises 18 residues.

This chain connects TRBV5-1 to TRBJ2-3; the D gene is possibly TRBD2 (5 bases). Trimming removed 5 bases from V and 2 bases from J, with 9 bases in between. Germline V gives CDR1 SGHRS, CDR2 YFSETQ. The CDR3 covers 13 residues. Here the CDR3 DNA reads TGCGCCAGCAGTGACTACCTCACAGATACGCAGTATTTT. Its translation is CASSDYLTDTQYF.

CDR3 in DNA: TGTGCCAGCAGCGCTCCGGAGGAACACACTGAAGCTTTCTTT. Amino acid sequence: CASSAPEEHTEAFF. The rearrangement links TRBV9 to TRBJ1-1, with D unclear. This CDR3 has 14 residues. Trimming removed 3 bases at V and 3 bases at J, with 12 bases between. Germline values: CDR1 SGDLS, CDR2 YYNGEE. The variable domain in full, completed from reference TRBV9 and TRBJ1-1, reads DSGVTQTPKHLITATGQRVTLRCSPRSGDLSVYWYQQSLDQGLQFLIQYYNGEERAKGNILERFSAQQFPDLHSELNLSSLELGDSALYFCASSAPEEHTEAFFGQGTRLTVV.